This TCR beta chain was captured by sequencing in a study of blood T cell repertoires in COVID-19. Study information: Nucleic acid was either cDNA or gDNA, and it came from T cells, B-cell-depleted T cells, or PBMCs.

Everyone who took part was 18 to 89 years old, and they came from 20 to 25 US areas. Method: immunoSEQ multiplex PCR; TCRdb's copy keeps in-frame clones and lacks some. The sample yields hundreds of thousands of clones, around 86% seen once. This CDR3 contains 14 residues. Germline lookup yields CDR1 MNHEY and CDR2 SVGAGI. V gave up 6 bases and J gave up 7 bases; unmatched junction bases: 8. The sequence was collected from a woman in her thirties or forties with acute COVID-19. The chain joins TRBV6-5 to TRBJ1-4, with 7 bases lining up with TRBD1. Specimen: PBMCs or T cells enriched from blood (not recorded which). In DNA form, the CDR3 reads TGTGCCAGCAGGAAGGGACAGTTCGCTGAAAAACTGTTTTTT. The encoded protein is CASRKGQFAEKLFF.